The 9 T cell receptor beta chains below were found in one sample sequenced in a study of blood T cell repertoires in COVID-19. Generated by immunoSEQ multiplex PCR, the TCRdb table keeps only in-frame clones and is missing some. The table includes 250,000 or so clones, roughly four fifths detected once. Sequencing input: peripheral blood. Receptor source: a woman between 65 and 79 years old with acute or convalescent COVID-19.

This rearrangement joins TRBV30 to TRBJ1-1; no clear D. CDR3 length: 15 residues. Germline V gene data show CDR1 as GTSNPN and CDR2 as SVGIG (reference sequence). V lost 5 bases and J lost 0, with 16 bases in between. The CDR3 region is CAWYRPAGMNTEAFF. The CDR3 region has the DNA TGTGCCTGGTACCGACCCGCAGGAATGAACACTGAAGCTTTCTTT.

Concerning this clone itself: The same CDR3 arises from other DNA sequences in this sample as well. CDR3 amino acids: CASSVSGSNEKLFF. The CDR3 nucleotides read TGTGCCAGCAGCGTTTCTGGGAGCAATGAAAAACTGTTTTTT. The gene calls are TRBV9 and TRBJ1-4; D gene unclear. There are 14 residues in the CDR3. From germline, CDR1 is SGDLS and CDR2 YYNGEE. V was pared by 2 bases and J by 5 bases, with 10 bases between.

This chain links TRBV4-2 with TRBJ2-3; D unresolved. The germline V gene has CDR1 LGHNA and CDR2 YNFKEQ. This CDR3 spans 15 amino acids. V was pared by 4 bases and J by 0 bases, with 11 bases between. This CDR3 reads CASSPLRHSTDTQYF. CDR3 bases: TGTGCCAGCAGCCCCCTTAGACATAGCACAGATACGCAGTATTTT.

This chain joins TRBV12-3 or TRBV12-4 and TRBJ1-2, with a possible D match to TRBD1 (5 bases). The CDR3 is 13 amino acids. V was pared by 3 bases and J by 6 bases, with 11 bases between. In DNA, the CDR3 is TGTGCCAGCAGTTTTGGGGGGAGTGATGGCTACACCTTC. Its protein product is CASSFGGSDGYTF.

Many counts were recorded for this clone. The rearrangement links TRBV3-1 (or the pseudogene TRBV3-2) to TRBJ1-2; D not certain. The CDR3 has 12 amino acids. Deletions cut 6 bases from V and 7 bases from J, with 12 bases between. CDR1 and CDR2 from the germline V gene are LGHDT and YNNKEL (reference sequence). CDR3 DNA sequence: TGTGCCAGCAGAGATCTAGCGGCTGGCTACACCTTC. It specifies CASRDLAAGYTF.

Points on this clone: This same CDR3 is encoded by further DNA sequences in the sample. CDR3 bases: TGTGCCAGTAGTATCGGCGGATTGAACACTGAAGCTTTCTTT. Translation: CASSIGGLNTEAFF. This chain uses TRBV19 with TRBJ1-1, with D unresolved. The CDR3 spans 14 residues. The V end was cut by 3 bases, the J end by 0 bases, with 8 bases between. CDR1 LNHDA and CDR2 SQIVND come from the germline V gene (reference sequence). The full variable domain, completed using reference TRBV19 and TRBJ1-1, is DGGITQSPKYLFRKEGQNVTLSCEQNLNHDAMYWYRQDPGQGLRLIYYSQIVNDFQKGDIAEGYSVSREKKESFPLTVTSAQKNPTAFYLCASSIGGLNTEAFFGQGTRLTVV.

This clone has at least ten counts. The gene calls are TRBV20-1 and TRBJ1-3; D remains unclear. V was pared by 3 bases and J by 0 bases, with 9 bases between. From germline, CDR1 is DFQATT and CDR2 SNEGSKA (reference sequence). This CDR3 has 14 residues. CDR3 protein: CSASMESSGNTIYF. The CDR3 DNA is TGCAGTGCTAGTATGGAGAGCTCTGGAAACACCATATATTTT.

The chain employs TRBV2 and TRBJ1-6, with D unclear. V shed 8 bases and J shed 6 bases, with 14 bases lying between them. Germline V CDR1 and CDR2: SNHLY, FYNNEI. The CDR3 is made up of 14 amino acids. The CDR3 DNA is TGTGCCAGCCGCCGGGCCGGGATTAATTCACCCCTCCACTTT. Translating gives CASRRAGINSPLHF.

This clone has only one observation. The chain links TRBV4-1 to TRBJ1-5, with D perhaps matching TRBD1 (5 bases). V was shortened by 4 bases and J by 3 bases, with 16 bases between the two germline ends. CDR3 size: 16 residues. The germline V gene encodes CDR1 MGHRA and CDR2 YSYEKL. This chain's CDR3 is CASSRGGRVNNQPQHF. The CDR3 DNA follows: TGCGCCAGCAGCCGGGGAGGCAGGGTAAACAATCAGCCCCAGCATTTT.